These T cell receptor beta chains were read from a single sample in a study of PD-L1 blockade in urothelial cancer. The table came from immunoSEQ multiplex PCR; TCRdb's copy has only in-frame clones and leaves some out. The sample has 90,000 or so clones; roughly 90% are singletons. The sample consisted of PBMCs, taken around atezolizumab (anti-PD-L1) treatment. Source of these receptors: a man in his sixties with urothelial cancer. CDR3s include the opening cysteine and the closing phenylalanine or tryptophan.

cdr3_length	v_call	cdr3_aa
16	TRBV5-6	CASSLAGVPSTDTQYF
15	TRBV5-4	CASSSDRGQYNEQFF
14	TRBV6-5	CASSYRQGRGGYTF
11	TRBV20-1	CSAGPGAEQYF
16	TRBV5-1	CASSSDLAGGPYEQYF
13	TRBV7-2	CASSQLVQDTQYF
18	TRBV11-2	CASSSRRAGPSSGNTIYF
14	TRBV5-1	CASSLDGGNTEAFF
15	TRBV5-1	CASSNRTSGGDEQFF
15	TRBV5-4	CASWTSGGSYNEQFF
14	TRBV7-2	CASRLGARNTEAFF
13	TRBV6-5	CASSYLRDSEAFF
14	TRBV18	CASSPGTTNTEAFF
15	TRBV28	CASSLAGGPGETQYF
12	TRBV6-6	CASSDFNQPQHF
14	TRBV30	CAWSTGTSTDTQYF
15	TRBV5-1	CASSVDSNGNQPQHF
14	TRBV10-2	CASSEGTGFREQYF
15	TRBV11-3	CASSKGLAGTDTQYF
19	TRBV19	CASRRNPGLAGGFSGELFF
14	TRBV7-6	CASSYGTSADTQYF
16	TRBV4-2	CASSQHRLALSYEQYF
14	TRBV5-1	CASSLGRRQETQYF
18	TRBV2	CASRVTSGGASSYNEQFF
14	TRBV4-3	CASSQVGQGGKLFF
15	TRBV18	CASSPPSTRQETQYF
17	TRBV5-4	CASSLRAGGLTYNEQFF
14	TRBV6-6	CASSVGGANTEAFF
13	TRBV2	CASSETGGYGYTF
14	TRBV10-3	CAISESGGYQPQHF
11	TRBV6-6	CASSSEETQYF